This T cell receptor beta chain appears in the sequencing data of a study of blood T cell repertoires in COVID-19. Per the germline V gene, CDR1 is LNHDA and CDR2 is SQIVND (reference sequence). There are 16 residues in the CDR3. Trimming shortened V by 3 bases and J by 2 bases, and 14 bases separated the two germline ends. The assay was immunoSEQ multiplex PCR, and TCRdb's table has in-frame clones only and misses some. This table has about 140,000 clones, 80% to 90% appearing once. The rearrangement uses TRBV19 and TRBJ1-5, with TRBD1 as a possible D gene (5 bases). This clonotype originated in a woman aged 55-75 years with acute or convalescent COVID-19. What was sequenced was peripheral blood. CDR3 DNA sequence: TGTGCCAGTAGTATGGGGGGAGTGTCTGGCAATCAGCCCCAGCATTTT. This gives the protein CASSMGGVSGNQPQHF. Drawing the rest from reference TRBV19 and TRBJ1-5, the complete variable domain is DGGITQSPKYLFRKEGQNVTLSCEQNLNHDAMYWYRQDPGQGLRLIYYSQIVNDFQKGDIAEGYSVSREKKESFPLTVTSAQKNPTAFYLCASSMGGVSGNQPQHFGDGTRLSIL.